These T cell receptor beta chains were read from a single sample in a study of shared clonotypes between healthy human individuals. Assay used: immunoSEQ multiplex PCR; TCRdb lists only in-frame clones, some missing. Of millions of clones listed, about 95% are singletons. Source material: naive CD4+ T cells sorted from blood. The receptors originated from a man between 18 and 29 years old in good health. Each CDR3 is given with its conserved first and last residue. D genes are given only for firm matches.

12,-,TRBJ1-5,TRBV27,CASSFLNQPQHF,TGTGCCAGCAGTTTCCTCAATCAGCCCCAGCATTTT
16,TRBD2,TRBJ2-1,TRBV7-6,CASSLGAGGLYNEQFF,TGTGCCAGCAGCTTAGGAGCGGGAGGTCTCTACAATGAGCAGTTCTTC
15,TRBD1,TRBJ2-3,TRBV5-1,CASSLRTGATDTQYF,TGCGCCAGCAGCTTGAGGACAGGAGCCACAGATACGCAGTATTTT
15,-,TRBJ1-4,TRBV6-1,CASSEVGRTNEKLFF,TGTGCCAGCAGTGAAGTAGGGAGGACTAATGAAAAACTGTTTTTT
15,-,TRBJ2-3,TRBV7-2,CASSQLKASTDTQYF,TGTGCCAGCAGCCAGTTAAAGGCTAGCACAGATACGCAGTATTTT
14,TRBD2,TRBJ2-3,TRBV6-1,CAISSGLVSHTQYF,TGTGCCATCTCCTCGGGACTAGTTAGTCATACGCAGTATTTT
15,TRBD1,TRBJ2-7,TRBV6-1,CASSALAGGPYEQYF,TGTGCCAGCAGTGCACTGGCAGGGGGCCCCTACGAGCAGTACTTC
16,TRBD2,TRBJ2-5,TRBV30,CAWSVRRLAGQETQYF,TGTGCCTGGAGTGTACGGCGTCTAGCGGGCCAAGAGACCCAGTACTTC
15,TRBD1,TRBJ2-4,TRBV18,CASSAGQAEENIQYF,TGTGCCAGCTCAGCGGGACAGGCAGAAGAAAACATTCAGTACTTC
15,-,TRBJ1-5,TRBV10-3,CAISEGGNSNQPQHF,TGTGCCATCAGTGAGGGAGGGAATAGCAATCAGCCCCAGCATTTT
15,-,TRBJ2-1,TRBV7-2,CASSLGTPAYNEQFF,TGTGCCAGCAGCTTAGGGACTCCCGCCTACAATGAGCAGTTCTTC
13,TRBD2,TRBJ2-5,TRBV5-1,CASSRREGETQYF,TGCGCCAGCAGTCGGCGGGAGGGAGAGACCCAGTACTTC